One and the same sample provided the 7 T cell receptor beta chains below, sequenced in a study of T-cell reconstitution after alpha-beta-depleted transplantation in children. Unique molecular identifiers featured in how the TCRbeta library was prepared. TCRdb re-called the PCR reads with MiXCR, one entry per CDR3 protein. The sample carries about 250,000 distinct CDR3 sequences, 24% recorded once. The sample consisted of PBMCs, mostly from graft donor cells, taken 360 days after TCRalphabeta/CD19-depleted stem cell transplant. These receptors originate from a female patient aged 2 to 10 who had a stem cell transplant for congenital amegakaryocytic thrombocytopenia, so the T cells may come from the graft donor.

This clonotype was counted between two and nine times. The chain recombines TRBV24-1 with TRBJ2-3; 8 bases are shared with TRBD2. Germline V CDR1 and CDR2: KGHDR, SFDVKD. V lost 5 bases, J lost 0 bases, and 15 bases stayed unmatched. This CDR3 has 19 residues. CDR3 loop: CATSGHRALAGISTDTQYF. The CDR3 DNA reads as TGTGCCACCAGTGGGCACCGGGCCTTAGCGGGAATCAGCACAGATACGCAGTATTTT.

The chain uses TRBV7-9 and TRBJ2-3, with TRBD2 matching over 11 bases. The germline CDR1 and CDR2 sequences are SEHNR and FQNEAQ (reference sequence). The CDR3 totals 16 residues. V lost 6 bases, J lost 1 base, and 6 bases stayed unmatched. CDR3: CASRETSGVRTDTQYF. The CDR3, as DNA: TGTGCCAGCAGGGAGACTAGCGGGGTCCGCACAGATACGCAGTATTTT.

This clonotype came up many times. This chain's CDR3 is CASSHSGTGTKQPQHF. The CDR3 DNA reads as TGTGCCAGCAGCCATTCCGGGACAGGGACCAAACAGCCCCAGCATTTT. The chain combines TRBV3-1 with TRBJ1-5, with 9 bases identical to TRBD1. After removal of 3 bases from V and 7 bases from J, the junction contained 10 bases not matched to a gene. Germline assignment: CDR1 LGHDT and CDR2 YNNKEL (reference sequence). The CDR3 extends over 16 amino acids.

The rearrangement links TRBV11-2 to TRBJ1-4, with D unclear. The CDR3 contains 15 residues. Germline-derived CDR1 and CDR2 are SGHAT and FQNNGV. V lost 4 bases to trimming and J lost 3 bases, with 12 bases between them. The CDR3 DNA is TGTGCCAGCAGCTCCCACGGGGTGGCTAATGAAAAACTGTTTTTT. This translates into CASSSHGVANEKLFF.

This clonotype was observed a handful of times. The chain has TRBV7-6 and TRBJ1-5, with 11 bases fitting TRBD1. Germline V gene lookup returns CDR1 SGHVS and CDR2 FNYEAQ. J was trimmed by 1 base and V by 5 bases; bases with no gene match: 4. This CDR3 has 16 amino acids. The CDR3: CASSPGQGGSNQPQHF. The CDR3 nucleotides are TGTGCCAGCAGCCCGGGACAGGGGGGAAGCAATCAGCCCCAGCATTTT.

The rearrangement links TRBV20-1 to TRBJ2-4, with D perhaps TRBD1 or TRBD2 (5 bases each). The CDR3 spans 15 residues. Per germline, CDR1 DFQATT and CDR2 SNEGSKA (reference sequence). The V end lost 6 bases, the J end lost 0 bases, and 15 bases lay between the germline ends. The CDR3 is CSALGDLLAKNIQYF. For the CDR3, the DNA is TGCAGTGCGCTTGGGGACCTACTAGCCAAAAACATTCAGTACTTC.

The V and J genes are TRBV11-2 and TRBJ1-2, with D possibly matching TRBD1 (6 bases). The CDR3 extends over 16 amino acids. Trimming shortened V by 5 bases and J by 2 bases, and 18 bases separated the two germline ends. Germline V gene lookup returns CDR1 SGHAT and CDR2 FQNNGV. CDR3 protein: CASSTGNPSPNYGYTF. The CDR3 coding sequence is TGTGCCAGCAGCACAGGGAACCCCTCTCCCAACTATGGCTACACCTTC.